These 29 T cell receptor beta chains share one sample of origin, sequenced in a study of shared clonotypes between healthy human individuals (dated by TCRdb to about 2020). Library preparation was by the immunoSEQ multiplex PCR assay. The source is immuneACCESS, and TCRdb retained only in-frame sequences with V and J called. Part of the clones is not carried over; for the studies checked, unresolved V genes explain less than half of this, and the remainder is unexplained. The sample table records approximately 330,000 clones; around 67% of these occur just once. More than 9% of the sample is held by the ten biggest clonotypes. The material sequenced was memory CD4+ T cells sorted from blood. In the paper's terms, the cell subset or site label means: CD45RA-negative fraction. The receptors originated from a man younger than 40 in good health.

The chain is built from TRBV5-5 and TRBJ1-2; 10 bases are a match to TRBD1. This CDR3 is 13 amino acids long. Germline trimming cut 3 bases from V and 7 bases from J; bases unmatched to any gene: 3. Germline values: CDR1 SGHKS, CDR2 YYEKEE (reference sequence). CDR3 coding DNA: TGTGCCAGCAGCTCGGGACAGGGGATTGGCTACACCTTC. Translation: CASSSGQGIGYTF. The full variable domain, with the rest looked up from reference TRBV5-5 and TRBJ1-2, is DAGVTQSPTHLIKTRGQQVTLRCSPISGHKSVSWYQQVLGQGPQFIFQYYEKEERGRGNFPDRFSARQFPNYSSELNVNALLLGDSALYLCASSSGQGIGYTFGSGTRLTVV.

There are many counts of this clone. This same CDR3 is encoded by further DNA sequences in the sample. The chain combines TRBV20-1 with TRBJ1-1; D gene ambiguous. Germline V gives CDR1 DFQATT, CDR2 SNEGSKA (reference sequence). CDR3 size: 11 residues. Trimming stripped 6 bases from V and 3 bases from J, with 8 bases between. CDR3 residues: CSAKSYTEAFF. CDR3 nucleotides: TGCAGTGCCAAAAGTTACACTGAAGCTTTCTTT.

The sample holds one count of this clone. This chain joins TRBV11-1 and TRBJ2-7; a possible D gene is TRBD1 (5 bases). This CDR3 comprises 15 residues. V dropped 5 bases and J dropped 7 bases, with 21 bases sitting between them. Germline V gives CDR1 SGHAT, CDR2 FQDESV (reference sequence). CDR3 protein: CASSQEPSMGQEQYF. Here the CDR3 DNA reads TGTGCCAGCAGCCAAGAGCCCTCCATGGGGCAGGAGCAGTACTTC.

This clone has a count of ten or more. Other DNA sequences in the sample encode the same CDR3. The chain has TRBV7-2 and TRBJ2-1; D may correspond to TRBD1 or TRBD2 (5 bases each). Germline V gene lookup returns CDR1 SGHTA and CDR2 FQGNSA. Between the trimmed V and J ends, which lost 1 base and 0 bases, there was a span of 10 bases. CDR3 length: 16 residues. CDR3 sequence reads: CASSLVSGSSYNEQFF. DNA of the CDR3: TGTGCCAGCAGCTTAGTGTCAGGGAGCTCCTACAATGAGCAGTTCTTC.

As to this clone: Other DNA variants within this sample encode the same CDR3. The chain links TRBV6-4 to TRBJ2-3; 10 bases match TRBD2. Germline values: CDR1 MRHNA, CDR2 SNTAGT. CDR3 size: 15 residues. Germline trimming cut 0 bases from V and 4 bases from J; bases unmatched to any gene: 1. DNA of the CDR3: TGTGCCAGCAGTGACTCGAGCGGGAGGGCAGATACGCAGTATTTT. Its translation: CASSDSSGRADTQYF.

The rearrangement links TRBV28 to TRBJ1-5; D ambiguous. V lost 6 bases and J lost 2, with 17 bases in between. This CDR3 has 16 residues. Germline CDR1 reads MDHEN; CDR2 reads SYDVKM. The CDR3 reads CASRPWAGQGNQPQHF. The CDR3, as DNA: TGTGCCAGCAGGCCCTGGGCAGGCCAGGGCAATCAGCCCCAGCATTTT.

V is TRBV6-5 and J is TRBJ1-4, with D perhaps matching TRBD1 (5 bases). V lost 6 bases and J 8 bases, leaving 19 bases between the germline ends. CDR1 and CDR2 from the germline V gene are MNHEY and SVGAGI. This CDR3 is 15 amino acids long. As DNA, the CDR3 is TGTGCCAGCAGACTGGTTGGGGGAAGGAGCGAAAAACTGTTTTTT. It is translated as CASRLVGGRSEKLFF.

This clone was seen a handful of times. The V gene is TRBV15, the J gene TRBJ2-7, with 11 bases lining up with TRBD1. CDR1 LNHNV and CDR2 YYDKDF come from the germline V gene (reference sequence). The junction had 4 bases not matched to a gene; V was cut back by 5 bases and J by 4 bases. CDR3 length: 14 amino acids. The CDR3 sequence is CATSGTGGKYEQYF. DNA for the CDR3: TGTGCCACCAGCGGGACAGGGGGAAAGTACGAGCAGTACTTC.

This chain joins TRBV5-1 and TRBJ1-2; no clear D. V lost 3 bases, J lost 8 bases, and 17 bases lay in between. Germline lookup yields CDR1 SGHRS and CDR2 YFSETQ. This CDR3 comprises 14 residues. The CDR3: CASSSQGDQEGYTF. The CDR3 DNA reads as TGCGCCAGCAGCTCACAAGGAGACCAGGAAGGCTACACCTTC.

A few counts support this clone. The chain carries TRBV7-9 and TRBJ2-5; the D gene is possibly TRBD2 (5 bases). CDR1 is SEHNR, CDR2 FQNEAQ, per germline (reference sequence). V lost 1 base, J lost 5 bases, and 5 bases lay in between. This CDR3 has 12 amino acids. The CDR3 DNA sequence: TGTGCCAGCAGCTTAGTAGCGGAGACCCAGTACTTC. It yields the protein CASSLVAETQYF.

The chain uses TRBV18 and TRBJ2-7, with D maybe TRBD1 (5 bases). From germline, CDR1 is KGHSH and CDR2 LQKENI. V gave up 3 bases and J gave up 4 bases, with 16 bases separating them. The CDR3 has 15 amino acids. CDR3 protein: CASSPLGRVGYEQYF. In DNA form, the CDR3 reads TGTGCCAGCTCACCGCTAGGCAGGGTGGGGTACGAGCAGTACTTC.

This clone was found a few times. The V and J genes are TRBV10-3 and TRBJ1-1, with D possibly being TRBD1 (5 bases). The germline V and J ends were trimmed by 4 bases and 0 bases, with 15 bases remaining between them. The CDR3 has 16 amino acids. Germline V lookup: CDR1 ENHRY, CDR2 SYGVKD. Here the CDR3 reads CAISGLDGAVNTEAFF. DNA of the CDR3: TGTGCCATCAGTGGCCTCGACGGGGCAGTGAACACTGAAGCTTTCTTT.

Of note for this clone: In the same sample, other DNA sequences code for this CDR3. The CDR3 region has the DNA TGTGCCAGCAGCCCTAGGGGGCCCGAGACCCAGTACTTC. This gives the protein CASSPRGPETQYF. The rearrangement joins TRBV7-9 to TRBJ2-5; 7 bases map to TRBD1. This CDR3 has 13 residues. V shed 5 bases and J 5 bases; nucleotides not matched to a gene: 5. In germline, CDR1 is SEHNR, CDR2 FQNEAQ (reference sequence).

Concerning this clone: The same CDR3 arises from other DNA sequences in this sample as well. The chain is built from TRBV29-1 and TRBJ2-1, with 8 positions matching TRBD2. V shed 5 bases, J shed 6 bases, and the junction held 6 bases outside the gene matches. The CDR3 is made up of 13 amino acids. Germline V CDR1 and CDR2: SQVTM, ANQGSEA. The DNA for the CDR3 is TGCAGCGTTCTGGCGGGAGGATCCAATGAGCAGTTCTTC. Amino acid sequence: CSVLAGGSNEQFF.

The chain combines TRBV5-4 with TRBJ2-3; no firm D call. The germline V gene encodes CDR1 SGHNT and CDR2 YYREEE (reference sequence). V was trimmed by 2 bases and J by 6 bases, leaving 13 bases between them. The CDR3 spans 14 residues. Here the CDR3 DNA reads TGTGCCAGCAGCTTCCGAGACTCATCGGATACGCAGTATTTT. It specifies CASSFRDSSDTQYF.

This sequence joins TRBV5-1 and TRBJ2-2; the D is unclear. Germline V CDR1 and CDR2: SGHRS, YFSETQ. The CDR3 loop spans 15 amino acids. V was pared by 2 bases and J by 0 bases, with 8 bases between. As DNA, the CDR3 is TGCGCCAGCAGCTTTAGGGATCCGAACACCGGGGAGCTGTTTTTT. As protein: CASSFRDPNTGELFF. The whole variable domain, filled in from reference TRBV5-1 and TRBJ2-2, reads KAGVTQTPRYLIKTRGQQVTLSCSPISGHRSVSWYQQTPGQGLQFLFEYFSETQRNKGNFPGRFSGRQFSNSRSEMNVSTLELGDSALYLCASSFRDPNTGELFFGEGSRLTVL.

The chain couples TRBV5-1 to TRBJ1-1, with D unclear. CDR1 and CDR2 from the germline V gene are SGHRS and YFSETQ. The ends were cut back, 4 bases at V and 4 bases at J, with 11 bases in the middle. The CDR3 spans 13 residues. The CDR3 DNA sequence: TGCGCCAGCAGCGAGGACCCCAGCACTGAAGCTTTCTTT. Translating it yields CASSEDPSTEAFF.

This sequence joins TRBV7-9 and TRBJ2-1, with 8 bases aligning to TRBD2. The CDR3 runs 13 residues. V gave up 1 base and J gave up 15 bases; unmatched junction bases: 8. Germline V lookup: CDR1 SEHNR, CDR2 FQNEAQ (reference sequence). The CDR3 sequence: CASSLDKTSVGFF. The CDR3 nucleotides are TGTGCCAGCAGCTTAGATAAGACTAGCGTAGGGTTCTTC. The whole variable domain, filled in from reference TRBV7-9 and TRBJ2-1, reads DTGVSQNPRHKITKRGQNVTFRCDPISEHNRLYWYRQTLGQGPEFLTYFQNEAQLEKSRLLSDRFSAERPKGSFSTLEIQRTEQGDSAMYLCASSLDKTSVGFFGPGTRLTVL.

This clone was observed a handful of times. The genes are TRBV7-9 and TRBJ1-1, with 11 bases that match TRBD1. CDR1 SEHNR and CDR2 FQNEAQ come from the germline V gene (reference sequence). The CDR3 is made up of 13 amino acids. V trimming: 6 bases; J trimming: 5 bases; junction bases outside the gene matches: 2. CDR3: CASSGDRGTEAFF. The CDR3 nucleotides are TGTGCCAGCAGTGGGGACAGGGGGACTGAAGCTTTCTTT.

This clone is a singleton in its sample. The CDR3 coding sequence is TGCGCCAGCAGCTTAGGAGCGGGAGGTTTTAGCACAGATACGCAGTATTTT. It translates to CASSLGAGGFSTDTQYF. This chain links TRBV5-1 with TRBJ2-3; 9 nucleotides agree with TRBD2. CDR1 is SGHRS and CDR2 is YFSETQ in the germline V gene. CDR3 length: 17 residues. V shed 2 bases and J 0 bases; nucleotides not matched to a gene: 7. Full variable domain (rest looked up from reference TRBV5-1 and TRBJ2-3): KAGVTQTPRYLIKTRGQQVTLSCSPISGHRSVSWYQQTPGQGLQFLFEYFSETQRNKGNFPGRFSGRQFSNSRSEMNVSTLELGDSALYLCASSLGAGGFSTDTQYFGPGTRLTVL.

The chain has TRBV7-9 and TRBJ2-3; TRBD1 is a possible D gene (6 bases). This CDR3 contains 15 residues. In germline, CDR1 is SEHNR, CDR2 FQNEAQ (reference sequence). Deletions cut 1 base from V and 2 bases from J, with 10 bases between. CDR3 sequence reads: CASSLVGQNTDTQYF. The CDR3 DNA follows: TGTGCCAGCAGCTTAGTAGGACAGAACACAGATACGCAGTATTTT.

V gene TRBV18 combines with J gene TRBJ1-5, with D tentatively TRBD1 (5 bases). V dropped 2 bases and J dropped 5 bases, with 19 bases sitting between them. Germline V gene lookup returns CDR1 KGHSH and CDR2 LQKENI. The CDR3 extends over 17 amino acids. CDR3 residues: CASSPIGIRRVDQPQHF. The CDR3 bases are TGTGCCAGCTCACCAATAGGGATCCGCAGGGTTGATCAGCCCCAGCATTTT.

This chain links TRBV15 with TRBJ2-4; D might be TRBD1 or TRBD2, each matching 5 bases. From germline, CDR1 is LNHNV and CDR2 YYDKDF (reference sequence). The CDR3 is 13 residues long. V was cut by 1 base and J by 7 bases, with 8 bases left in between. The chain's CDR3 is CATSRAGTNIQYF. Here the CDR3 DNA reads TGTGCCACCAGCAGAGCAGGGACCAACATTCAGTACTTC.

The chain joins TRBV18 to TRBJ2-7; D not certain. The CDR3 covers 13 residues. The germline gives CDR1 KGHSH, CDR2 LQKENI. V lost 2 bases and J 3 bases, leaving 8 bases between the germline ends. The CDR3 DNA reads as TGTGCCAGCTCACCAAAGGAGCACTACGAGCAGTACTTC. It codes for CASSPKEHYEQYF.

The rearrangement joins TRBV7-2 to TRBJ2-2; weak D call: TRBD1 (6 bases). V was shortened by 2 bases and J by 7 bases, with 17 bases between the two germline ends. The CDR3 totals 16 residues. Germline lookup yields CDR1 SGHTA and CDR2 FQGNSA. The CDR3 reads CASSLYGTPSGGELFF. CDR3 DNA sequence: TGTGCCAGCAGCTTATATGGGACACCCTCGGGCGGGGAGCTGTTTTTT. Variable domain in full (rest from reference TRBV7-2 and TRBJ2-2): GAGVSQSPSNKVTEKGKDVELRCDPISGHTALYWYRQSLGQGLEFLIYFQGNSAPDKSGLPSDRFSAERTGGSVSTLTIQRTQQEDSAVYLCASSLYGTPSGGELFFGEGSRLTVL.

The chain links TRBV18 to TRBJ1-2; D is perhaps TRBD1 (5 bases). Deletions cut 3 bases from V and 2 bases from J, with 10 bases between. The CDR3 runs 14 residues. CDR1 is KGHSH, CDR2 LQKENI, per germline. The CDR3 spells CASSPGRENYGYTF. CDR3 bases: TGTGCCAGCTCACCTGGCAGGGAGAACTATGGCTACACCTTC.

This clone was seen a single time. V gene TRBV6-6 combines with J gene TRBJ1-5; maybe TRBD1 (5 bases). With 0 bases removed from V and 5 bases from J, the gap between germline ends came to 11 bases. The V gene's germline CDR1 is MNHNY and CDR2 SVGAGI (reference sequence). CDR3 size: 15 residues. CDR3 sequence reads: CASSYSGESHQPQHF. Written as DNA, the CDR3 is TGTGCCAGCAGTTACTCAGGGGAATCCCATCAGCCCCAGCATTTT.

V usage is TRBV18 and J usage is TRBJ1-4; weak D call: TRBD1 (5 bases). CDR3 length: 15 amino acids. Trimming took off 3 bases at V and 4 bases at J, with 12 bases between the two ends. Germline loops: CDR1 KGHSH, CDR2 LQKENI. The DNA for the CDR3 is TGTGCCAGCTCACCCCCGGGGCCCGATAATGAAAAACTGTTTTTT. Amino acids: CASSPPGPDNEKLFF.

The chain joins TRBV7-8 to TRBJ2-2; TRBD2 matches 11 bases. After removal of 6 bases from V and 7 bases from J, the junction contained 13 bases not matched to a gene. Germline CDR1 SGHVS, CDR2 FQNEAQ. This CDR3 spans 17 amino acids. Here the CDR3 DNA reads TGTGCCAGCAGTTCAGTAGCGGGAGGGCCAATGGGCGGGGAGCTGTTTTTT. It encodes CASSSVAGGPMGGELFF. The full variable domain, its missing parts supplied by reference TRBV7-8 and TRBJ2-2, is GAGVSQSPRYKVAKRGQDVALRCDPISGHVSLFWYQQALGQGPEFLTYFQNEAQLDKSGLPSDRFFAERPEGSVSTLKIQRTQQEDSAVYLCASSSVAGGPMGGELFFGEGSRLTVL.